This T cell receptor beta chain was sequenced during a study of CD8 T cells in ankylosing spondylitis. Whole-study findings and limits: CD8+ disease-linked clones were present at relatively low frequencies in blood. Some motif variants had been reported before (in reactive arthritis synovial fluid and blood).

As for this clonotype: Its antigen is not known.

Quantitative 5'-RACE with molecular barcodes was used to make the TCR beta libraries. Via MiXCR, TCRdb re-called the 5' RACE reads, giving one row per CDR3 protein. The repertoire holds approximately 240,000 distinct CDR3 sequences, with under 12% as singletons. Germline CDR1 MNHEY, CDR2 SVGAGI. The CDR3 covers 14 residues. The V end was cut by 2 bases, the J end by 8 bases, with 15 bases between. This sequence originates from a male donor with ankylosing spondylitis or in good health (not recorded which). The specimen was blood, either unsorted or a sorted T cell fraction (not recorded which). J is TRBJ1-1 and V is TRBV6-5, with D perhaps TRBD1 (5 bases). The CDR3: CASSYRLDSPEAFF. As DNA, the CDR3 is TGTGCCAGCAGTTACCGTTTAGACAGCCCCGAAGCTTTCTTT.